These 20 T cell receptor beta chains originate from one sample sequenced in a study of shared clonotypes between healthy human individuals. Cells designated naive CD8 were CD45RO-negative and were positively selected for CCR7, with terminally differentiated effector memory CD45RA+ cells excluded. Profiled with immunoSEQ multiplex PCR; TCRdb holds only in-frame clones, not every one. The sample includes 700,000 to 950,000 clones, roughly 96% seen only once; the top ten take about 0.22%. The sequenced sample was naive CD8+ T cells sorted from blood. Receptor source: a man younger than 45 in good health.

The chain uses TRBV27 and TRBJ2-5; D is possibly TRBD1 (6 bases). The germline V and J ends were trimmed by 8 bases and 1 base, with 14 bases remaining between them. Germline-derived CDR1 and CDR2 are MNHEY and SMNVEV (reference sequence). The CDR3 is 14 residues long. CDR3 region: CASEWTVPQETQYF. In nucleotides, the CDR3 is TGTGCCAGCGAATGGACAGTTCCCCAAGAGACCCAGTACTTC.

The CDR3 region is CASSLGEVSPGDEQYF. CDR3 nucleotide sequence: TGTGCCAGCAGCTTAGGTGAGGTATCCCCCGGCGACGAGCAGTACTTC. The rearrangement links TRBV11-2 to TRBJ2-7; D is undetermined. CDR1 SGHAT and CDR2 FQNNGV come from the germline V gene. V was shortened by 1 base and J by 5 bases, with 18 bases between the two germline ends. The CDR3 has 16 amino acids.

V usage is TRBV6-6 and J usage is TRBJ2-3; a possible D gene is TRBD2 (6 bases). Trimming stripped 8 bases from V and 2 bases from J, with 20 bases between. Per germline, CDR1 MNHNY and CDR2 SVGAGI (reference sequence). The CDR3 length is 16 residues. This CDR3 reads CASQRDSGADTDTQYF. The CDR3 region has the DNA TGTGCCAGCCAGCGAGACTCGGGAGCTGACACAGATACGCAGTATTTT.

The CDR3 nucleotides read TGCGCCAGCATCCCGCACGTTGGGACTAGGATCCCCTACAATGAGCAGTTCTTC. It codes for CASIPHVGTRIPYNEQFF. V gene TRBV10-1 combines with J gene TRBJ2-1; 8 bases match TRBD2. The CDR3 consists of 18 residues. J lost 2 bases, V lost 7 bases, and 16 bases had no gene match. Germline CDR1 and CDR2: WNHNN and SYGVQD (reference sequence).

The chain employs TRBV4-1 and TRBJ2-3; D unresolved. The CDR3 has 16 residues. The germline V and J ends were trimmed by 0 bases and 0 bases, with 10 bases remaining between them. Germline lookup yields CDR1 MGHRA and CDR2 YSYEKL. CDR3 region: CASSQEWLSSTDTQYF. The CDR3, as DNA: TGCGCCAGCAGCCAAGAATGGTTGTCTAGCACAGATACGCAGTATTTT.

In this sample, this clone turned up once. The rearrangement uses TRBV14 and TRBJ2-7, with a weak D call TRBD2 (6 bases). V gave up 2 bases and J gave up 2 bases, with 10 bases separating them. Germline V lookup: CDR1 SGHDN, CDR2 FVKESK. CDR3 length: 14 amino acids. CDR3 in amino acids: CASSQTRGTYEQYF. CDR3 DNA: TGTGCCAGCAGCCAAACCCGGGGGACCTACGAGCAGTACTTC.

The V gene is TRBV27, the J gene TRBJ2-3; D remains ambiguous. V shed 3 bases and J shed 6 bases, with 16 bases lying between them. Germline V lookup: CDR1 MNHEY, CDR2 SMNVEV (reference sequence). The CDR3 is 15 residues long. This CDR3 is CASSFFRGPGDTQYF. Here the CDR3 DNA reads TGTGCCAGCAGTTTCTTCCGTGGGCCTGGGGATACGCAGTATTTT.

This clone was picked up one time. The chain is built from TRBV11-2 and TRBJ2-4; D possibly corresponds to TRBD2 (5 bases). Germline V CDR1 and CDR2: SGHAT, FQNNGV. The germline V and J ends were trimmed by 1 base and 7 bases, with 14 bases remaining between them. This CDR3 spans 15 amino acids. CDR3 sequence reads: CASSLAPEGRNIQYF. For the CDR3, the DNA is TGTGCCAGCAGCTTAGCTCCCGAGGGCCGGAACATTCAGTACTTC. Full variable domain (outside the CDR3, taken from reference TRBV11-2 and TRBJ2-4): EAGVAQSPRYKIIEKRQSVAFWCNPISGHATLYWYQQILGQGPKLLIQFQNNGVVDDSQLPKDRFSAERLKGVDSTLKIQPAKLEDSAVYLCASSLAPEGRNIQYFGAGTRLSVL.

The chain carries TRBV10-3 and TRBJ2-1, with TRBD2 identical over 10 bases. With V trimmed by 0 bases and J by 8 bases, 7 bases remained unmatched. Germline CDR1 reads ENHRY; CDR2 reads SYGVKD. The CDR3 is made up of 16 amino acids. The CDR3 nucleotides read TGTGCCATCAGTGAGTCTTTGTCTAGCGGGAGCGATGAGCAGTTCTTC. Protein: CAISESLSSGSDEQFF.

J is TRBJ2-3 and V is TRBV30; D gene ambiguous. Trimming cost V 3 bases and J 4 bases, with 14 bases left between them. This CDR3 is built from 14 residues. Looked up from germline, CDR1 is GTSNPN and CDR2 is SVGIG (reference sequence). CDR3 loop: CAWSLNIGADTQYF. CDR3 DNA: TGTGCCTGGAGCTTGAACATTGGGGCAGATACGCAGTATTTT.

V gene TRBV27 combines with J gene TRBJ2-1, with 10 nucleotides matching TRBD2. The CDR3 is 17 amino acids. The germline V gene encodes CDR1 MNHEY and CDR2 SMNVEV (reference sequence). The V segment lost 0 bases and the J segment 3 bases; nucleotides outside the gene matches: 5. The CDR3 nucleotides are TGTGCCAGCAGTTTATCAGGGATAGCGGGAGGCTACAATGAGCAGTTCTTC. Translating gives CASSLSGIAGGYNEQFF.

There are a few counts of this clone. The chain uses TRBV11-2 and TRBJ2-7, with D possibly TRBD2 on 6 matching bases. V was cut by 0 bases and J by 7 bases, with 10 bases left in between. The CDR3 extends over 13 amino acids. Germline CDR1 SGHAT, CDR2 FQNNGV. The CDR3, as DNA: TGTGCCAGCAGCTTAGATCGGGGGAGAGAGCAGTACTTC. Its translation is CASSLDRGREQYF. Complete variable domain (other parts from reference TRBV11-2 and TRBJ2-7): EAGVAQSPRYKIIEKRQSVAFWCNPISGHATLYWYQQILGQGPKLLIQFQNNGVVDDSQLPKDRFSAERLKGVDSTLKIQPAKLEDSAVYLCASSLDRGREQYFGPGTRLTVT.

This sequence joins TRBV29-1 and TRBJ2-7; D may correspond to TRBD1 or TRBD2 (5 bases each). The ends were cut back, 4 bases at V and 4 bases at J, with 5 bases in the middle. In germline, CDR1 is SQVTM, CDR2 ANQGSEA. This CDR3 comprises 10 residues. This chain's CDR3 is CSVGGYEQYF. CDR3 DNA sequence: TGCAGCGTTGGGGGGTACGAGCAGTACTTC.

V usage is TRBV9 and J usage is TRBJ2-7, with D possibly being TRBD1 (7 bases). Trimming pared 8 bases from V and 4 bases from J, leaving 22 bases between. The CDR3 sequence is 15 residues long. Germline-derived CDR1 and CDR2 are SGDLS and YYNGEE. CDR3 residues: CASRGRDLNPYEQYF. CDR3 sequence (DNA): TGTGCCAGTAGGGGGCGGGACCTAAACCCATACGAGCAGTACTTC. Together with reference TRBV9 and TRBJ2-7, the CDR3 gives the full variable domain: DSGVTQTPKHLITATGQRVTLRCSPRSGDLSVYWYQQSLDQGLQFLIQYYNGEERAKGNILERFSAQQFPDLHSELNLSSLELGDSALYFCASRGRDLNPYEQYFGPGTRLTVT.

The chain carries TRBV25-1 and TRBJ2-1, with a possible D match to TRBD1 (5 bases). The CDR3 length is 12 residues. V was shortened by 4 bases and J by 15 bases, with 16 bases between the two germline ends. Germline assignment: CDR1 MGHDK and CDR2 SYGVNS. The DNA for the CDR3 is TGTGCCAGCAGTGTGGGCCACAGGCAGGCGTTCTTC. It yields the protein CASSVGHRQAFF.

The V gene is TRBV29-1, the J gene TRBJ2-1; 7 bases map to TRBD1. The CDR3 covers 14 residues. J was trimmed by 10 bases and V by 3 bases; bases with no gene match: 12. From germline, CDR1 is SQVTM and CDR2 ANQGSEA. The CDR3 DNA follows: TGCAGCGTTGACCTGACAGGGTCGGTATCAGAGCAGTTCTTC. Translating gives CSVDLTGSVSEQFF.

The J gene is TRBJ2-7, the V gene TRBV10-1; 7 bases line up with TRBD1. CDR3 size: 14 residues. Germline V lookup: CDR1 WNHNN, CDR2 SYGVQD (reference sequence). The V gene end was trimmed by 3 bases and the J gene end by 1 base; junction bases not matched to a gene: 3. The DNA for the CDR3 is TGCGCCAGCAGTGACAGGGGGTATTCCTACGAGCAGTACTTC. Protein product: CASSDRGYSYEQYF.

V is TRBV27 and J is TRBJ2-2, with D perhaps TRBD1 (5 bases). In germline, CDR1 is MNHEY, CDR2 SMNVEV (reference sequence). V was shortened by 1 base and J by 0 bases, with 12 bases between the two germline ends. This CDR3 comprises 17 residues. CDR3 nucleotides: TGTGCCAGCAGTTTATGGCAGGGTGCGACGAACACCGGGGAGCTGTTTTTT. It specifies CASSLWQGATNTGELFF.

The gene calls are TRBV18 and TRBJ2-7, with D possibly being TRBD2 (5 bases). This CDR3 is built from 15 residues. Between the trimmed V and J ends, which lost 5 bases and 7 bases, there was a span of 21 bases. Germline CDR1 and CDR2: KGHSH and LQKENI. The CDR3 DNA follows: TGTGCCAGCTCAGCAGATGTCGAGGGAAATCGGGAGCAGTACTTC. It translates to CASSADVEGNREQYF.

The chain carries TRBV6-6 and TRBJ1-1; D gene ambiguous. The CDR3 length is 11 residues. The germline V gene has CDR1 MNHNY and CDR2 SVGAGI (reference sequence). Trimming shortened V by 6 bases and J by 1 base, and 3 bases separated the two germline ends. The CDR3 nucleotides read TGTGCCAGCAGAAGGAACACTGAAGCTTTCTTT. Translated, it gives CASRRNTEAFF.